These T cell receptor beta chains were read from a single sample in a study of CD8 T cells in ankylosing spondylitis. TCRdb re-derived calls from the 5' RACE reads in MiXCR, one entry per CDR3 protein. The data contain roughly 240,000 distinct CDR3 sequences, around 8% of them singletons. The sample was blood, either unsorted or a sorted T cell fraction (not recorded which). These receptor sequences come from a female donor with ankylosing spondylitis or in good health (not recorded which). CDR3s include the opening cysteine and the closing phenylalanine or tryptophan. Each record gives: J gene, V gene, clone size, D gene, CDR3 DNA, CDR3 protein. A D gene is named only where the DNA matches it firmly. Only some rows state a clone size, as once, few, many or a class for expanded clones.

J gene: TRBJ1-1
V gene: TRBV5-1
clone size: many
D gene: .
CDR3 DNA: TGCGCCAGCAGTTCCAGGACCGCAATGAACACTGAAGCTTTCTTT
CDR3 protein: CASSSRTAMNTEAFF

J gene: TRBJ2-2
V gene: TRBV6-2/TRBV6-3
clone size: few
D gene: .
CDR3 DNA: TGTGCCAGCAGGATGTTAGCGAACACCGGGGAGCTGTTTTTT
CDR3 protein: CASRMLANTGELFF

J gene: TRBJ2-7
V gene: TRBV12-3/TRBV12-4
clone size: many
D gene: .
CDR3 DNA: TGTGCCAGCAGCGTGACAGCCGCCTTTCAAGCCTACGAGCAGTACTTC
CDR3 protein: CASSVTAAFQAYEQYF

J gene: TRBJ2-5
V gene: TRBV7-9
clone size: few
D gene: .
CDR3 DNA: TGTGCCAGCAGCGACGGGGGTATCGAGACCCAGTACTTC
CDR3 protein: CASSDGGIETQYF

J gene: TRBJ2-1
V gene: TRBV5-6
clone size: many
D gene: TRBD2
CDR3 DNA: TGTGCCAGCAGCTTTAGCGGGAGTCGCTATGAGCAGTTCTTC
CDR3 protein: CASSFSGSRYEQFF

J gene: TRBJ2-2
V gene: TRBV28
clone size: many
D gene: .
CDR3 DNA: TGTGCCAGCAGTTCCTACACCGGGGAGCTGTTTTTT
CDR3 protein: CASSSYTGELFF

J gene: TRBJ2-2
V gene: TRBV19
clone size: many
D gene: .
CDR3 DNA: TGTGCCAGTAGTAACGGCAGGGGCACCGGGGAGCTGTTTTTT
CDR3 protein: CASSNGRGTGELFF

J gene: TRBJ1-1
V gene: TRBV29-1
clone size: many
D gene: .
CDR3 DNA: TGCAGCGTCAGAAGCACTGAAGCTTTCTTT
CDR3 protein: CSVRSTEAFF

J gene: TRBJ1-1
V gene: TRBV7-2
clone size: many
D gene: TRBD1
CDR3 DNA: TGTGCCAGCGAAGAGGGGGCTGGAACTGGAGCTTTCTTT
CDR3 protein: CASEEGAGTGAFF

J gene: TRBJ2-5
V gene: TRBV20-1
clone size: many
D gene: TRBD2
CDR3 DNA: TGCAGTGCTAAAGAAGGACTAGCGGGAAATTCTGGGACCCAGTACTTC
CDR3 protein: CSAKEGLAGNSGTQYF

J gene: TRBJ2-5
V gene: TRBV7-2
clone size: many
D gene: .
CDR3 DNA: TGTGCCAGCAGCTTAGCGCCGCGGGAAGGGGGAGAGACCCAGTACTTC
CDR3 protein: CASSLAPREGGETQYF

J gene: TRBJ2-5
V gene: TRBV7-2
clone size: many
D gene: TRBD2
CDR3 DNA: TGTGCCAGCAGCCCACTAGCGGAGACCCAGTACTTC
CDR3 protein: CASSPLAETQYF

J gene: TRBJ1-2
V gene: TRBV4-2
clone size: .
D gene: .
CDR3 DNA: TGTGCCAGCGGCCCCGGGCTCCCTAACTATGGCTACACCTTC
CDR3 protein: CASGPGLPNYGYTF

J gene: TRBJ2-1
V gene: TRBV28
clone size: many
D gene: TRBD2
CDR3 DNA: TGTGCCAGCAGTTTGGGACTAGCGGGAGGCTATGAGCAGTTCTTC
CDR3 protein: CASSLGLAGGYEQFF

J gene: TRBJ2-7
V gene: TRBV7-6
clone size: many
D gene: TRBD2
CDR3 DNA: TGTGCCAGCAGCGGGACTAGCGGGGGTTACGAGCAGTACTTC
CDR3 protein: CASSGTSGGYEQYF

J gene: TRBJ2-1
V gene: TRBV4-3
clone size: few
D gene: .
CDR3 DNA: TGCGCCAGCAGCCCGGGGCGGGCGGCGGCCAATGAGCAGTTCTTC
CDR3 protein: CASSPGRAAANEQFF

J gene: TRBJ2-1
V gene: TRBV7-6
clone size: .
D gene: TRBD1
CDR3 DNA: TGTGCCAGCAGCTCCACGATCGGACAGGGGGCCACCTACAATGAGCAGTTCTTC
CDR3 protein: CASSSTIGQGATYNEQFF

J gene: TRBJ1-4
V gene: TRBV7-2
clone size: many
D gene: .
CDR3 DNA: TGTGCCAGCAGCTTAAGGAATGAAAAACTGTTTTTT
CDR3 protein: CASSLRNEKLFF

J gene: TRBJ2-2
V gene: TRBV5-1
clone size: many
D gene: TRBD2
CDR3 DNA: TGCGCCAGCAGCTTGAGAGGTCCTGCCAATAGCGGGAGAGAAGGAACCGGGGAGCTGTTTTTT
CDR3 protein: CASSLRGPANSGREGTGELFF

J gene: TRBJ2-3
V gene: TRBV7-2
clone size: many
D gene: .
CDR3 DNA: TGTGCCAGCAGCTCCCACCTTAAAAACCCAGATACGCAGTATTTT
CDR3 protein: CASSSHLKNPDTQYF

J gene: TRBJ2-7
V gene: TRBV20-1
clone size: many
D gene: .
CDR3 DNA: TGCAGTGCTAGAACCCCGACCGGGACACAACCGTTC
CDR3 protein: CSARTPTGTQPF

J gene: TRBJ2-1
V gene: TRBV7-9
clone size: many
D gene: .
CDR3 DNA: TGTGCCAGCAGCTTCGGGAGCCCCCCCTACAATGAGCAGTTCTTC
CDR3 protein: CASSFGSPPYNEQFF

J gene: TRBJ1-2
V gene: TRBV7-2
clone size: many
D gene: .
CDR3 DNA: TGTGCCAGCAGCTTAGAGACGGTCCCCGGCTATGGCTACACCTTC
CDR3 protein: CASSLETVPGYGYTF

J gene: TRBJ1-2
V gene: TRBV5-6
clone size: .
D gene: TRBD1
CDR3 DNA: TGTGCCAGCAGCTTGAAGGGGGCTGGGATTAACTATGGCTACACCTTC
CDR3 protein: CASSLKGAGINYGYTF

J gene: TRBJ2-7
V gene: TRBV20-1
clone size: many
D gene: TRBD2
CDR3 DNA: TGCAGTGCAACGATAGCGGGAGGGCCGTACGAGCAGTACTTC
CDR3 protein: CSATIAGGPYEQYF

J gene: TRBJ1-1
V gene: TRBV6-2/TRBV6-3
clone size: many
D gene: .
CDR3 DNA: TGTGCCAGTTCCCCGGGGAAATTGAACTCTGAAGCTTTCTTT
CDR3 protein: CASSPGKLNSEAFF

J gene: TRBJ2-1
V gene: TRBV7-2
clone size: many
D gene: .
CDR3 DNA: TGTGCCAGCAGCTCGGACTCCTCCTACAATGAGCAGTTCTTC
CDR3 protein: CASSSDSSYNEQFF

J gene: TRBJ1-1
V gene: TRBV6-2/TRBV6-3
clone size: many
D gene: TRBD1
CDR3 DNA: TGTGCCAGCAGTTACTCGAAGAGGTCGGGACAGCCAAATGAAGCTTTCTTT
CDR3 protein: CASSYSKRSGQPNEAFF

J gene: TRBJ2-2
V gene: TRBV7-2
clone size: many
D gene: .
CDR3 DNA: TGTGCCAGCAGCTTAGGTCAGGCCACCGGGGAGCTGTTTTTT
CDR3 protein: CASSLGQATGELFF

J gene: TRBJ2-1
V gene: TRBV2
clone size: many
D gene: .
CDR3 DNA: TGTGCCAGCGGGGCGTTGAATGAGCAGTTCTTC
CDR3 protein: CASGALNEQFF

J gene: TRBJ2-6
V gene: TRBV7-9
clone size: few
D gene: .
CDR3 DNA: TGTGCCAGCAGCTTTGGGGGGCTAGGTGGGGCCAACGTCCTGACTTTC
CDR3 protein: CASSFGGLGGANVLTF

J gene: TRBJ2-5
V gene: TRBV10-3
clone size: many
D gene: TRBD2
CDR3 DNA: TGTGCCATCAGTGTCGGAGCGGGAGGGCAAGAGACCCAGTACTTC
CDR3 protein: CAISVGAGGQETQYF

J gene: TRBJ1-1
V gene: TRBV5-5
clone size: many
D gene: .
CDR3 DNA: TGTGCCAGCAGCAAAGGGGTGGCGAACACTGAAGCTTTCTTT
CDR3 protein: CASSKGVANTEAFF

J gene: TRBJ2-5
V gene: TRBV2
clone size: many
D gene: .
CDR3 DNA: TGTGCCAGCAGTGAACCCCAGGGGGGGGAGACCCAGTACTTC
CDR3 protein: CASSEPQGGETQYF

J gene: TRBJ2-7
V gene: TRBV2
clone size: many
D gene: .
CDR3 DNA: TGTGCCAGCAGCCCGTCGCGTAGCGGAGAGCAGTACTTC
CDR3 protein: CASSPSRSGEQYF

J gene: TRBJ2-7
V gene: TRBV20-1
clone size: .
D gene: TRBD2
CDR3 DNA: TGCAGTGCTAGACCACTAGCGGGATATTACGAGCAGTACTTC
CDR3 protein: CSARPLAGYYEQYF

J gene: TRBJ2-1
V gene: TRBV4-3
clone size: few
D gene: TRBD2
CDR3 DNA: TGCGCCAGCAGCCAAGAAGAGCTAGCGGGCTACAATGAGCAGTTCTTC
CDR3 protein: CASSQEELAGYNEQFF

J gene: TRBJ2-7
V gene: TRBV5-1
clone size: .
D gene: .
CDR3 DNA: TGCGCCAGCAGCTTGAGTGTTCAGGGGACGGGCGAGCAGTACTTC
CDR3 protein: CASSLSVQGTGEQYF

J gene: TRBJ1-1
V gene: TRBV29-1
clone size: many
D gene: .
CDR3 DNA: TGCAGCGTTTGGGCGGCGAACACTGAAGCTTTCTTT
CDR3 protein: CSVWAANTEAFF

J gene: TRBJ2-1
V gene: TRBV7-3
clone size: many
D gene: TRBD2
CDR3 DNA: TGTGCCAGCAGCTTAATTCCCCTAGCGGGAGGAAAAAATGAGCAGTTCTTC
CDR3 protein: CASSLIPLAGGKNEQFF